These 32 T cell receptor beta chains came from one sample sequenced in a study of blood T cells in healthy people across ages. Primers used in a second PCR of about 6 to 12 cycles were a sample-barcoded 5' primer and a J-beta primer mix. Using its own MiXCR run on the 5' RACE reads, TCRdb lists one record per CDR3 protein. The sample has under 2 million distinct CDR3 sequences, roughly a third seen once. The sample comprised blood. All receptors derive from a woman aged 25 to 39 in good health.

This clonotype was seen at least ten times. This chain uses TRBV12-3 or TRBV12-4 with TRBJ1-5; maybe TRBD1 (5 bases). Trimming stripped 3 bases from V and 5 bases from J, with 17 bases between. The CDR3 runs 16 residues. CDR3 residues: CASSLGTGVKDQPQHF. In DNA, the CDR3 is TGTGCCAGCAGTTTGGGGACGGGGGTGAAGGATCAGCCCCAGCATTTT.

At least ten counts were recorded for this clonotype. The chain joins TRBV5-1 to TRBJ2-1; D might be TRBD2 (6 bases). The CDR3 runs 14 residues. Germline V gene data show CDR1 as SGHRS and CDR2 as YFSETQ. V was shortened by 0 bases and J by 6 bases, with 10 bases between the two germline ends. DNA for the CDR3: TGCGCCAGCAGCTTGGACCTAGCGCCCAATGAGCAGTTCTTC. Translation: CASSLDLAPNEQFF. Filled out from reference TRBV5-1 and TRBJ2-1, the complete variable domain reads KAGVTQTPRYLIKTRGQQVTLSCSPISGHRSVSWYQQTPGQGLQFLFEYFSETQRNKGNFPGRFSGRQFSNSRSEMNVSTLELGDSALYLCASSLDLAPNEQFFGPGTRLTVL.

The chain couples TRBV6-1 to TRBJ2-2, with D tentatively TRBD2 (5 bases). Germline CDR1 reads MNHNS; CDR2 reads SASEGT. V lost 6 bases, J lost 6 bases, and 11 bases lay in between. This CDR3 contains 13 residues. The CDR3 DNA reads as TGTGCCAGCAGGGAATCCGGGGCCGGGGAGCTGTTTTTT. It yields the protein CASRESGAGELFF.

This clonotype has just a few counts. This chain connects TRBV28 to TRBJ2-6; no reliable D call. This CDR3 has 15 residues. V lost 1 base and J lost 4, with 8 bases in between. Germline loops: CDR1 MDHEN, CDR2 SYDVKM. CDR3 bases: TGTGCCAGCAGTTTATCCCTTTTGGGGGCCAACGTCCTGACTTTC. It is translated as CASSLSLLGANVLTF.

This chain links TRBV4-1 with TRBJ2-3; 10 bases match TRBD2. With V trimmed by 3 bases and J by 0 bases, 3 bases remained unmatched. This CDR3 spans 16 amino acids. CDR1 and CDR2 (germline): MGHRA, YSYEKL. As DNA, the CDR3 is TGCGCCAGCAGCCAGGGACTAGCGAGCAGCACAGATACGCAGTATTTT. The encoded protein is CASSQGLASSTDTQYF.

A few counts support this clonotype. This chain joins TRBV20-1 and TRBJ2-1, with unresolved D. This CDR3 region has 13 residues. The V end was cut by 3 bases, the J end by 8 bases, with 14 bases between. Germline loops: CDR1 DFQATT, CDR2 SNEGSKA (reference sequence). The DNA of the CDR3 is TGCAGTGCTAGTCCTGGCCCTGGGCATGAGCAGTTCTTC. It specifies CSASPGPGHEQFF.

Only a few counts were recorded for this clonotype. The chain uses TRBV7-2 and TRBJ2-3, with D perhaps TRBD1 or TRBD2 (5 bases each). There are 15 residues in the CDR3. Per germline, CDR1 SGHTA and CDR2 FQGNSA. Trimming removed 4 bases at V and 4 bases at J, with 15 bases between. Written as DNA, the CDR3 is TGTGCCAGCAGCTCCCGGGACCGATGGTCAGATACGCAGTATTTT. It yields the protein CASSSRDRWSDTQYF.

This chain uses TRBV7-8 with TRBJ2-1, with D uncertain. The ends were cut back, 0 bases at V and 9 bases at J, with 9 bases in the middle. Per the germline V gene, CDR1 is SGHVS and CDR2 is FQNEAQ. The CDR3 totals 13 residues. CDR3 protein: CASSLAESGEQFF. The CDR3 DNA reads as TGTGCCAGCAGCTTAGCCGAGTCGGGTGAGCAGTTCTTC.

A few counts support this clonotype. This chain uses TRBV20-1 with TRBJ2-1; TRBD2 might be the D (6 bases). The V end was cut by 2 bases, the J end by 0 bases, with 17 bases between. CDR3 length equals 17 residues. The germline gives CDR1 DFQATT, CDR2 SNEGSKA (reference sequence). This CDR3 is CSARKEVAVGSYNEQFF. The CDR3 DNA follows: TGCAGTGCTAGAAAGGAGGTAGCGGTGGGCTCCTACAATGAGCAGTTCTTC.

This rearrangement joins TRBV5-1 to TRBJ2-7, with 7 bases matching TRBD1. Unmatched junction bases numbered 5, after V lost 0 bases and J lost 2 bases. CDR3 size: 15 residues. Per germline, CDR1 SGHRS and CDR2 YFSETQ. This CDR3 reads CASSLVGGPPYEQYF. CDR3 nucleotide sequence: TGCGCCAGCAGCTTGGTAGGGGGCCCGCCCTACGAGCAGTACTTC. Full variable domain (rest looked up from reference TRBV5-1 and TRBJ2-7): KAGVTQTPRYLIKTRGQQVTLSCSPISGHRSVSWYQQTPGQGLQFLFEYFSETQRNKGNFPGRFSGRQFSNSRSEMNVSTLELGDSALYLCASSLVGGPPYEQYFGPGTRLTVT.

The CDR3 sequence is CASRIEASSYEQYF. The CDR3 DNA sequence: TGCGCCAGCAGGATTGAAGCTTCATCCTACGAGCAGTACTTC. This chain joins TRBV5-1 and TRBJ2-7; D is ambiguous. Trimming pared 5 bases from V and 1 base from J, leaving 13 bases between. Per germline, CDR1 SGHRS and CDR2 YFSETQ. The CDR3 extends over 14 amino acids.

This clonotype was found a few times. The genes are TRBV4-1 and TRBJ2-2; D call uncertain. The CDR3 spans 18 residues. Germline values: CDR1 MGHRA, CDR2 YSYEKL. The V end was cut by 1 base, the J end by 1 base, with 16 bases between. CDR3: CASSQGTPGLKNTGELFF. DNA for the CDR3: TGCGCCAGCAGCCAAGGAACCCCGGGCTTGAAGAACACCGGGGAGCTGTTTTTT.

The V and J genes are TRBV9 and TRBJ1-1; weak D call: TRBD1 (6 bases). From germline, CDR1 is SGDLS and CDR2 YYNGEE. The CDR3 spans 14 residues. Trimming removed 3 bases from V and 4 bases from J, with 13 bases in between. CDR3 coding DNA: TGTGCCAGCAGCGCGGCGGGGGGGCTCACTGAAGCTTTCTTT. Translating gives CASSAAGGLTEAFF. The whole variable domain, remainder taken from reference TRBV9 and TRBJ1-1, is DSGVTQTPKHLITATGQRVTLRCSPRSGDLSVYWYQQSLDQGLQFLIQYYNGEERAKGNILERFSAQQFPDLHSELNLSSLELGDSALYFCASSAAGGLTEAFFGQGTRLTVV.

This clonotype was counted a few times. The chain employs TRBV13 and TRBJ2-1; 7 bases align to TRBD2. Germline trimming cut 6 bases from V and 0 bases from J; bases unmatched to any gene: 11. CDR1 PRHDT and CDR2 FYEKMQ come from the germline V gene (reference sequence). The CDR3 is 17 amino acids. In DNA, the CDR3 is TGTGCCAGCAGTTCTACCACTAGCGAGAGCTCCTACAATGAGCAGTTCTTC. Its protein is CASSSTTSESSYNEQFF.

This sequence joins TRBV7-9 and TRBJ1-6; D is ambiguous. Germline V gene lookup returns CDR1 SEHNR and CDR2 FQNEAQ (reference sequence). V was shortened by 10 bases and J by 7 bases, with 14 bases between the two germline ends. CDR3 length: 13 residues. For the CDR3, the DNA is TGTGCCATCGACCTTATGCGAAATTCACCCCTCCACTTT. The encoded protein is CAIDLMRNSPLHF.

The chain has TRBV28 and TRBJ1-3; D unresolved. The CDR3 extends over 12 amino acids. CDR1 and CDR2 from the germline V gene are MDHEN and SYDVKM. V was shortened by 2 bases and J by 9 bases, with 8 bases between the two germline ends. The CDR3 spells CASSLAHSTIYF. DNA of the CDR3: TGTGCCAGCAGTTTAGCTCACTCCACCATATATTTT.

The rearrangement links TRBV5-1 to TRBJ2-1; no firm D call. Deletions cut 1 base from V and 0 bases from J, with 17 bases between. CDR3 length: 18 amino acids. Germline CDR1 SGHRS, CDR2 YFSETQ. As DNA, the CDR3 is TGCGCCAGCAGCTTGATGGTACGGCCTGTGAGCTCCTACAATGAGCAGTTCTTC. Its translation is CASSLMVRPVSSYNEQFF.

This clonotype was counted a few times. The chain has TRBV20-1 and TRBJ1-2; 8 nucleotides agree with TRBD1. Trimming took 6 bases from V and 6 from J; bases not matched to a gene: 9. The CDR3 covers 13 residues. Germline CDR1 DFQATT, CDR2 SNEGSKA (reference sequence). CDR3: CSATSGGANGYTF. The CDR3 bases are TGCAGTGCAACCTCAGGGGGCGCCAATGGCTACACCTTC.

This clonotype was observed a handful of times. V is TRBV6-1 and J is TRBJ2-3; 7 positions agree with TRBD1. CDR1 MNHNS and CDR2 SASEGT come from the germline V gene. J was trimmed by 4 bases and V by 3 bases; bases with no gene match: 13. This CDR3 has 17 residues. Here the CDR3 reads CASSDLLTGVGADTQYF. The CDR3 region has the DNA TGTGCCAGCAGTGACCTCCTCACAGGGGTCGGCGCAGATACGCAGTATTTT.

The DNA for the CDR3 is TGCAGTGCTAACGGGCCGGGCGAGCAGTACTTC. Its protein product is CSANGPGEQYF. V usage is TRBV20-1 and J usage is TRBJ2-4; no firm D call. The J call could be wrong; TRBJ2-7 is a better fit for the DNA end. The V gene's germline CDR1 is DFQATT and CDR2 SNEGSKA (reference sequence). The CDR3 loop spans 11 amino acids.

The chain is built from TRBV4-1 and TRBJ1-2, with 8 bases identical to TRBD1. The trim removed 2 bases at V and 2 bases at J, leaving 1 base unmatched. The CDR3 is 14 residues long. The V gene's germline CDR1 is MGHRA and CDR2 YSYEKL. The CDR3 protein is CASSQHRGNYGYTF. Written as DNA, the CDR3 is TGCGCCAGCAGCCAACACAGGGGGAACTATGGCTACACCTTC.

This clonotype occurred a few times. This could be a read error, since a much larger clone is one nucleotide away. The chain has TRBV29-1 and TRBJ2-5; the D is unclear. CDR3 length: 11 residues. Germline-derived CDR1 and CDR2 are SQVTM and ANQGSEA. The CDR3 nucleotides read TGCAACGGATCCGACTCAGAGACCCAGTACTTC. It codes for CNGSDSETQYF.

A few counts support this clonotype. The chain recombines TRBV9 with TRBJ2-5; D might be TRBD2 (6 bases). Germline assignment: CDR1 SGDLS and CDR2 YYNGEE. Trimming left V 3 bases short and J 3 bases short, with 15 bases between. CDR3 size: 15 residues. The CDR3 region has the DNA TGTGCCAGCAGCGCGCTAGGGACTCCTAAAGAGACCCAGTACTTC. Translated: CASSALGTPKETQYF.

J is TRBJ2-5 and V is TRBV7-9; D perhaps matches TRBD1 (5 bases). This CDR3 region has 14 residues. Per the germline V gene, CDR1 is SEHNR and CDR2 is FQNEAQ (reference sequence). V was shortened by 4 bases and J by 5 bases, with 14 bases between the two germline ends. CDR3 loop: CASSSPDKGETQYF. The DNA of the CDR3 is TGTGCCAGCAGCTCACCGGACAAGGGGGAGACCCAGTACTTC.

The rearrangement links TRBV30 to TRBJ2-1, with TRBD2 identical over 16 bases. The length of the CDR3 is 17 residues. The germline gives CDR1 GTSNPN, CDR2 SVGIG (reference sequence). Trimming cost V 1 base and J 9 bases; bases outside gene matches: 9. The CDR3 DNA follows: TGTGCCTGGAGTGCCCCGGGGACTAGCGGGAGGGCAAGTGAGCAGTTCTTC. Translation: CAWSAPGTSGRASEQFF.

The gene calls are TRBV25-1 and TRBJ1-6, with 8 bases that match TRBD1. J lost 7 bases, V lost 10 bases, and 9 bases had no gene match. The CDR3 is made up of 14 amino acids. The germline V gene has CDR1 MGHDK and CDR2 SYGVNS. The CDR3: CATPQGQENSPLHF. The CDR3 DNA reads TGTGCCACCCCACAGGGACAGGAGAATTCACCCCTCCACTTT.

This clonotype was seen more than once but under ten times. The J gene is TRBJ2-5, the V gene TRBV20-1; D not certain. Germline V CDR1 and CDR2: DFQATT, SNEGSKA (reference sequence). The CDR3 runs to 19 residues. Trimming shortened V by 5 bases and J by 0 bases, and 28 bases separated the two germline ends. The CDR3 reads CSAETTDLLKPFYQETQYF. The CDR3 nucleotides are TGCAGTGCTGAGACGACTGACCTACTCAAACCCTTTTACCAAGAGACCCAGTACTTC.

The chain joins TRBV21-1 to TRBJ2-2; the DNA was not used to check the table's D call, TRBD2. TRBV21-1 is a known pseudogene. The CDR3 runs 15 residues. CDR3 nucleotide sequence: TGTGCCAGCAGCACGATACAAGGGCTTACCGGGGAGCTGTTTTTT. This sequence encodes CASSTIQGLTGELFF.

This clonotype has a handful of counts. The CDR3 DNA follows: TGCGCCAGCAGCTTCGGGACACGTCTGTACAATGAGCAGTTCTTC. Its protein is CASSFGTRLYNEQFF. The chain joins TRBV5-1 to TRBJ2-1; D may be TRBD1 (6 bases). Trimming stripped 2 bases from V and 4 bases from J, with 13 bases between. The length of the CDR3 is 15 residues. In germline, CDR1 is SGHRS, CDR2 YFSETQ.

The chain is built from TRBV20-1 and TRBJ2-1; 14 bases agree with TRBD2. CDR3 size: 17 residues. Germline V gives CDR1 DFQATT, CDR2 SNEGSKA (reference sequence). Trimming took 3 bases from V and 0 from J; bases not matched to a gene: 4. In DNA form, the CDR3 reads TGCAGTGCTAGGGGACTAGCGGGAGCCAACTCCTACAATGAGCAGTTCTTC. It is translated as CSARGLAGANSYNEQFF.

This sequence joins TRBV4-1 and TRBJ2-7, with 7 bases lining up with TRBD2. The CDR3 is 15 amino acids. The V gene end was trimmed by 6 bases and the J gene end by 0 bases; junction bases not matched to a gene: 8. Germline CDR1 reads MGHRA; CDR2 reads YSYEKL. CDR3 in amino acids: CASRPGLVASYEQYF. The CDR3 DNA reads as TGCGCCAGCAGACCTGGACTAGTGGCCTCCTACGAGCAGTACTTC.

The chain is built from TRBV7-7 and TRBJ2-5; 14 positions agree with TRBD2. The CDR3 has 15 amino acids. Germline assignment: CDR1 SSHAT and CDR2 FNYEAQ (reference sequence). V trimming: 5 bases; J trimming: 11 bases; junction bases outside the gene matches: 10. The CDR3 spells CASSQGLAGVEEQYF. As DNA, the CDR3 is TGTGCCAGCAGCCAGGGACTAGCGGGAGTTGAAGAGCAGTACTTC. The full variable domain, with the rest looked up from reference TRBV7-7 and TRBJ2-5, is GAGVSQSPRYKVTKRGQDVTLRCDPISSHATLYWYQQALGQGPEFLTYFNYEAQPDKSGLPSDRFSAERPEGSISTLTIQRTEQRDSAMYRCASSQGLAGVEEQYFGPGTRLLVL.